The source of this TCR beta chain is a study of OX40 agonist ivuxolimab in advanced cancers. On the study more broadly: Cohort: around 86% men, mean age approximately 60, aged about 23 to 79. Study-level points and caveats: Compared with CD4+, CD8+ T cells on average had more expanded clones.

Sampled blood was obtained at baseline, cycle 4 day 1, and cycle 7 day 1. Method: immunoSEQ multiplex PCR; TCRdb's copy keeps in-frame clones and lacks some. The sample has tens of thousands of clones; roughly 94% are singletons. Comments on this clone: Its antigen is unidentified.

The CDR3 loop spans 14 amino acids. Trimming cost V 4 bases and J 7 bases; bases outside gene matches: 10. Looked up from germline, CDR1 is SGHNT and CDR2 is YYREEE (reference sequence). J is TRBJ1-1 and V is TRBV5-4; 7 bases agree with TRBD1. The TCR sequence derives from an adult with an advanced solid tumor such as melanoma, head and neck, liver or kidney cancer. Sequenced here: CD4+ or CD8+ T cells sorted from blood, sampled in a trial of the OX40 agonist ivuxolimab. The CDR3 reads CASSTRGGGNEAFF. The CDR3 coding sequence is TGTGCCAGCAGCACTCGGGGAGGGGGCAATGAAGCTTTCTTT.